The 6 T cell receptor beta chains reported below all come from one sample, sequenced in a study of blood T cell repertoires in COVID-19 (dated by TCRdb to between 2020 and 2021). Libraries were prepared through the immunoSEQ multiplex PCR assay. The source is immuneACCESS, and TCRdb retained only in-frame sequences with V and J called. Part of the clones is not carried over; for the studies checked, unresolved V genes explain less than half of this, and the remainder is unexplained. This sample holds 150,000 to 200,000 clones; around 84% were observed only once. Clones ranked in the top ten supply roughly 15% of the sample. Input material: PBMCs or T cells enriched from blood (not recorded which). The receptors originated from a man aged 50-60 years who had recovered from COVID-19.

The J gene is TRBJ1-4, the V gene TRBV6-5; 11 bases are a match to TRBD1. The CDR3 is 14 amino acids. J gave up 8 bases and V 11 bases, and 10 bases lay outside the gene matches. Germline V gives CDR1 MNHEY, CDR2 SVGAGI. The CDR3 nucleotides are TGTGCCTTAGCCCGGACAGGGGGCGAGGAAAAACTGTTTTTT. The encoded protein is CALARTGGEEKLFF.

This chain connects TRBV5-5 to TRBJ1-1, with a tentative D call TRBD1 (5 bases). The CDR3 is 13 residues long. Germline loops: CDR1 SGHKS, CDR2 YYEKEE (reference sequence). Trimming stripped 3 bases from V and 4 bases from J, with 10 bases between. The CDR3 loop reads CASSSQVLTEAFF. CDR3 in DNA: TGTGCCAGCAGCTCACAGGTTCTCACTGAAGCTTTCTTT. Combining the CDR3 with reference TRBV5-5 and TRBJ1-1 gives the whole variable domain DAGVTQSPTHLIKTRGQQVTLRCSPISGHKSVSWYQQVLGQGPQFIFQYYEKEERGRGNFPDRFSARQFPNYSSELNVNALLLGDSALYLCASSSQVLTEAFFGQGTRLTVV.

This chain links TRBV27 with TRBJ2-1, with TRBD1 matching 8 bases. There are 15 residues in the CDR3. CDR1 is MNHEY, CDR2 SMNVEV, per germline (reference sequence). V lost 1 base and J lost 7; bases outside the gene matches: 6. The CDR3 region is CASSLLGQGLNEQFF. The CDR3 region has the DNA TGTGCCAGCAGTTTATTAGGACAGGGACTTAATGAGCAGTTCTTC.

The chain links TRBV5-4 to TRBJ2-3; D unclear. The germline CDR1 and CDR2 sequences are SGHNT and YYREEE (reference sequence). The CDR3 has 12 amino acids. The germline V and J ends were trimmed by 5 bases and 8 bases, with 12 bases remaining between them. CDR3 residues: CASRSPSGTQYF. The DNA of the CDR3 is TGTGCCAGCAGGTCGCCGAGTGGTACGCAGTATTTT.

This clone was counted once. The chain couples TRBV5-1 to TRBJ1-2; D perhaps matches TRBD1 (5 bases). V dropped 0 bases and J dropped 5 bases, with 20 bases sitting between them. The CDR3 has 17 amino acids. The germline gives CDR1 SGHRS, CDR2 YFSETQ. CDR3 loop: CASSLAQTVAGKYGYTF. CDR3 DNA sequence: TGCGCCAGCAGCTTGGCCCAGACAGTCGCTGGTAAATATGGCTACACCTTC.

This clone was seen only once. The chain combines TRBV4-1 with TRBJ1-1, with D perhaps matching TRBD1 (5 bases). Trimming cost V 5 bases and J 1 base, with 8 bases left between them. The CDR3 consists of 13 residues. Germline V gives CDR1 MGHRA, CDR2 YSYEKL. DNA for the CDR3: TGCGCCAGCAGCGGACATTCGAACACTGAAGCTTTCTTT. Amino acid sequence: CASSGHSNTEAFF.